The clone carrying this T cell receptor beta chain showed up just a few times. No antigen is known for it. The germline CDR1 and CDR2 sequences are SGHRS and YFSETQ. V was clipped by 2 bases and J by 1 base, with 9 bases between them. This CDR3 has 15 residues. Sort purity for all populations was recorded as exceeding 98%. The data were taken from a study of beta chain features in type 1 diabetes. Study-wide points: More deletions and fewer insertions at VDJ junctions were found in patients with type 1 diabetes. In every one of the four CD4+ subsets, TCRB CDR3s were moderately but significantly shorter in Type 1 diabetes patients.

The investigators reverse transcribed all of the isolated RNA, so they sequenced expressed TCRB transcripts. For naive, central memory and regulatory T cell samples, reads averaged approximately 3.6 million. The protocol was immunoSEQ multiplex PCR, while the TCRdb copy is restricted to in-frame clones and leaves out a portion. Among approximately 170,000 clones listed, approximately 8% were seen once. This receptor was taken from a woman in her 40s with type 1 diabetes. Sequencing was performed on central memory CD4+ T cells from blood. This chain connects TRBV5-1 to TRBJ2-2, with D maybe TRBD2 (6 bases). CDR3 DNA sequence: TGCGCCAGCAGCTTACGGGAGAGGAACACCGGGGAGCTGTTTTTT. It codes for CASSLRERNTGELFF.